One and the same sample provided the 27 T cell receptor beta chains below, sequenced in a study of early T cells in non-severe SARS-CoV-2 infection (dated by TCRdb to the early 2020s). Receptor libraries were prepared by 5' RACE. The sequencer was a NextSeq 500. Clones were called with MiXCR by TCRdb after fastp trimmed the public reads at Q25, and only in-frame beta chains were retained. Each entry merges the rows of one CDR3 protein and shows their most common DNA and genes. The sample yields about 17,000 distinct CDR3 sequences; more than 5.5% were counted once. The top ten constitute about 6.8% of the sample. The material sequenced was whole blood, taken at baseline. The receptor source for this set is an adult who was a healthcare worker with PCR-confirmed SARS-CoV-2 infection or an uninfected control (not recorded which).

The rearrangement uses TRBV7-3 and TRBJ2-3; D gene unclear. The CDR3 contains 13 residues. V was pared by 2 bases and J by 3 bases, with 6 bases between. Germline V gives CDR1 SGHTA, CDR2 FQGTGA. As DNA, the CDR3 is TGTGCCAGCAGCTTATCGCGAACAGATACGCAGTATTTT. It is translated as CASSLSRTDTQYF.

This clonotype has at least ten counts. The chain employs TRBV7-9 and TRBJ2-3; the D gene is possibly TRBD1 (5 bases). The CDR3 extends over 15 amino acids. The V end was cut by 1 base, the J end by 0 bases, with 8 bases between. Germline CDR1 and CDR2: SEHNR and FQNEAQ (reference sequence). The CDR3 spells CASSLEPGSTDTQYF. The CDR3 DNA reads TGTGCCAGCAGCTTAGAGCCAGGGAGCACAGATACGCAGTATTTT.

The sample holds many counts of this clonotype. V is TRBV6-1 and J is TRBJ1-5; TRBD1 aligns across 7 bases. The CDR3 is 13 amino acids. Germline CDR1 is MNHNS and CDR2 is SASEGT. Trimming at V came to 10 bases and at J to 5 bases, leaving 8 bases not matched to a gene. CDR3 coding DNA: TGTGCCACCGGAGACAGGGCGGATCAGCCCCAGCATTTT. Translated, it gives CATGDRADQPQHF.

This clonotype was detected ten times or more. The chain combines TRBV7-8 with TRBJ2-1; 14 bases map to TRBD2. V trimming: 7 bases; J trimming: 0 bases; junction bases outside the gene matches: 11. The CDR3 consists of 19 residues. CDR1 SGHVS and CDR2 FQNEAQ come from the germline V gene. The CDR3 loop is CASNQGLAGASSSYNEQFF. Here the CDR3 DNA reads TGTGCCAGCAACCAGGGACTAGCGGGGGCGTCGAGCTCCTACAATGAGCAGTTCTTC.

This clonotype has only a few counts. The V gene is TRBV5-6, the J gene TRBJ1-3; D is possibly TRBD1 (6 bases). The germline V and J ends were trimmed by 4 bases and 9 bases, with 14 bases remaining between them. The CDR3 contains 13 residues. Germline CDR1 and CDR2: SGHDT and YYEEEE. The CDR3 nucleotides are TGTGCCAGCAGCCCCCAGGGGATAGGCACCATATATTTT. As protein: CASSPQGIGTIYF.

At least ten counts were recorded for this clonotype. The chain joins TRBV20-1 to TRBJ2-7, with TRBD1 identical over 10 bases. The V segment lost 3 bases and the J segment 9 bases; nucleotides outside the gene matches: 11. The CDR3 totals 14 residues. CDR1 is DFQATT and CDR2 is SNEGSKA in the germline V gene (reference sequence). The CDR3 DNA reads TGCAGTGCTAGTGTTAGGTTGGACAGGGGGGCGCAGTACTTC. Protein: CSASVRLDRGAQYF.

This clonotype was counted ten times or more. V gene TRBV4-3 combines with J gene TRBJ1-2; D unclear. This CDR3 region has 15 residues. Trimming stripped 0 bases from V and 2 bases from J, with 10 bases between. Germline V gives CDR1 LGHNA, CDR2 YSLEER. The CDR3 reads CASSQDLGINYGYTF. The CDR3 coding sequence is TGCGCCAGCAGCCAAGATCTTGGGATAAACTATGGCTACACCTTC.

The chain couples TRBV5-1 to TRBJ2-3; 11 nucleotides align to TRBD2. Germline V lookup: CDR1 SGHRS, CDR2 YFSETQ. The CDR3 covers 16 residues. Trimming took 2 bases from V and 2 from J; bases not matched to a gene: 4. CDR3 amino acids: CASSFTSGGLTDTQYF. The CDR3 DNA reads as TGCGCCAGCAGCTTTACTAGCGGGGGACTCACAGATACGCAGTATTTT.

This clonotype was found many times. The V gene is TRBV5-1, the J gene TRBJ1-1; TRBD1 is a possible D gene (5 bases). V shed 1 base and J shed 1 base, with 8 bases lying between them. In germline, CDR1 is SGHRS, CDR2 YFSETQ. The CDR3 has 14 residues. In DNA form, the CDR3 reads TGCGCCAGCAGCTTGCCGGGGCCGAACACTGAAGCTTTCTTT. This translates into CASSLPGPNTEAFF.

CDR3 coding DNA: TGTGCCAGCTCACCTGAGACAGGGGTCACTGAAGCTTTCTTT. Its protein is CASSPETGVTEAFF. The chain has TRBV18 and TRBJ1-1, with 8 bases lining up with TRBD1. Looked up from germline, CDR1 is KGHSH and CDR2 is LQKENI. The CDR3 has 14 residues. V was clipped by 3 bases and J by 4 bases; unmatched bases: 4. The entire variable domain, with the rest obtained from reference TRBV18 and TRBJ1-1, is as follows: NAGVMQNPRHLVRRRGQEARLRCSPMKGHSHVYWYRQLPEEGLKFMVYLQKENIIDESGMPKERFSAEFPKEGPSILRIQQVVRGDSAAYFCASSPETGVTEAFFGQGTRLTVV.

In its sample, this clonotype is medium-sized. The chain employs TRBV20-1 and TRBJ1-1; D not certain. The germline gives CDR1 DFQATT, CDR2 SNEGSKA (reference sequence). V shed 3 bases and J shed 0 bases, with 2 bases lying between them. This CDR3 spans 11 amino acids. In nucleotides, the CDR3 is TGCAGTGCTAGGTTGAACACTGAAGCTTTCTTT. Protein: CSARLNTEAFF.

In this sample, this clonotype is medium-sized (0.01 to 0.1%). The CDR3 protein is CASSSAPGTTEAFF. CDR3 nucleotide sequence: TGTGCCAGCAGCTCCGCCCCAGGGACCACTGAAGCTTTCTTT. V gene TRBV3-1 combines with J gene TRBJ1-1; D possibly corresponds to TRBD1 (5 bases). This CDR3 is 14 amino acids long. The V end lost 5 bases, the J end lost 4 bases, and 14 bases lay between the germline ends. The germline V gene encodes CDR1 LGHDT and CDR2 YNNKEL (reference sequence).

This clonotype was observed many times. The V and J genes are TRBV20-1 and TRBJ2-3; D may be TRBD2 (5 bases). V lost 3 bases and J lost 1, with 11 bases in between. The V gene's germline CDR1 is DFQATT and CDR2 SNEGSKA (reference sequence). CDR3 length: 14 residues. The CDR3 loop is CSASDGERTDTQYF. The CDR3, as DNA: TGCAGTGCTAGCGACGGGGAACGCACAGATACGCAGTATTTT.

This clonotype occurred many times. The chain recombines TRBV5-1 with TRBJ1-1, with unresolved D. This CDR3 region has 15 residues. V gave up 5 bases and J gave up 11 bases, with 25 bases separating them. CDR1 and CDR2 from the germline V gene are SGHRS and YFSETQ. CDR3 amino acids: CASSFSWSSESSAFF. Here the CDR3 DNA reads TGCGCCAGCAGTTTTTCTTGGTCGAGCGAAAGTTCCGCTTTCTTT.

Ten or more counts support this clonotype. The CDR3 region is CASSQAGTGGTGSGYTF. In DNA, the CDR3 is TGCGCCAGCAGCCAGGCCGGGACAGGGGGAACCGGCAGCGGCTACACCTTC. The J gene is TRBJ1-2, the V gene TRBV4-3; 11 nucleotides match TRBD1. Germline assignment: CDR1 LGHNA and CDR2 YSLEER. The CDR3 extends over 17 amino acids. The V gene end was trimmed by 3 bases and the J gene end by 8 bases; junction bases not matched to a gene: 14.

This clonotype was detected ten times or more. V usage is TRBV20-1 and J usage is TRBJ2-5; TRBD2 aligns across 7 bases. V lost 0 bases to trimming and J lost 2 bases; unmatched junction nucleotides: 3. Looked up from germline, CDR1 is DFQATT and CDR2 is SNEGSKA (reference sequence). The CDR3 sequence is 14 residues long. As DNA, the CDR3 is TGCAGTGCTAGAGATCAGCGGGGACAAGAGACCCAGTACTTC. Amino acids: CSARDQRGQETQYF.

This clonotype has ten or more counts. The chain couples TRBV6-5 to TRBJ2-1; 11 bases map to TRBD2. With 4 bases clipped from V and 3 bases from J, the junction kept 2 bases outside the gene matches. CDR3 length: 15 residues. CDR1 is MNHEY and CDR2 is SVGAGI in the germline V gene. The CDR3 DNA reads as TGTGCCAGCAGTTTGACTAGCGGGGTCTACAATGAGCAGTTCTTC. It codes for CASSLTSGVYNEQFF.

This clonotype was picked up a small number of times. The rearrangement links TRBV6-1 to TRBJ1-5; the match to TRBD1 covers 8 bases. The CDR3 length is 13 residues. Germline trimming cut 10 bases from V and 10 bases from J; bases unmatched to any gene: 12. Germline-derived CDR1 and CDR2 are MNHNS and SASEGT. CDR3 DNA sequence: TGTGCCACCCAGGGGGCCCTTTTTTTACCCCAGCATTTT. Translating gives CATQGALFLPQHF.

V usage is TRBV7-8 and J usage is TRBJ1-1; D remains unclear. There are 13 residues in the CDR3. Trimming removed 3 bases at V and 1 base at J, with 6 bases between. Germline V gene lookup returns CDR1 SGHVS and CDR2 FQNEAQ. The CDR3 loop is CASSLAENTEAFF. The DNA of the CDR3 is TGTGCCAGCAGCTTGGCGGAGAACACTGAAGCTTTCTTT.

Ten or more counts support this clonotype. The V call is TRBV30, the J call TRBJ2-2; no reliable D call. The V gene lost 5 bases and the J gene lost 7 bases, with 14 bases spanning the gap. Germline-derived CDR1 and CDR2 are GTSNPN and SVGIG (reference sequence). This CDR3 spans 13 amino acids. The chain's CDR3 is CAWGDLAIGELFF. Written as DNA, the CDR3 is TGTGCCTGGGGAGACCTGGCGATCGGGGAGCTGTTTTTT.

This clonotype was picked up a small number of times. V is TRBV6-2 or TRBV6-3 and J is TRBJ1-1, with D perhaps matching TRBD1 (5 bases). The germline V and J ends were trimmed by 7 bases and 0 bases, with 15 bases remaining between them. The germline gives CDR1 MNHEY, CDR2 SVGEGT. The CDR3 has 15 residues. CDR3 protein: CASTNRPSMNTEAFF. CDR3 nucleotide sequence: TGTGCCAGCACTAACAGGCCTTCCATGAACACTGAAGCTTTCTTT.

This clonotype showed up many times. This chain uses TRBV6-2 or TRBV6-3 with TRBJ1-2, with D unclear. V lost 6 bases and J lost 2, with 7 bases in between. CDR1 is MNHEY, CDR2 SVGEGT, per germline. This CDR3 spans 12 amino acids. The DNA for the CDR3 is TGTGCCAGCAGAGAAGAGAACTATGGCTACACCTTC. Translation gives CASREENYGYTF.

The rearrangement joins TRBV29-1 to TRBJ2-7; tentatively, D is TRBD1 (5 bases). The CDR3 is 12 residues long. Trimming took off 7 bases at V and 3 bases at J, with 13 bases between the two ends. CDR1 SQVTM and CDR2 ANQGSEA come from the germline V gene. The CDR3 spells CSAEDRYYEQYF. CDR3 DNA: TGCAGCGCCGAAGACAGATACTACGAGCAGTACTTC.

This clonotype showed up many times. The V gene is TRBV2, the J gene TRBJ2-5, with TRBD2 matching 7 bases. Germline CDR1 reads SNHLY; CDR2 reads FYNNEI. The CDR3 is made up of 13 amino acids. The V and J ends lost 3 bases and 4 bases, in that order; junction bases with no gene match: 2. CDR3 in amino acids: CASSEGLRETQYF. The CDR3 DNA follows: TGTGCCAGCAGTGAGGGACTACGAGAGACCCAGTACTTC. The complete variable domain, with remaining parts taken from reference TRBV2 and TRBJ2-5, reads EPEVTQTPSHQVTQMGQEVILRCVPISNHLYFYWYRQILGQKVEFLVSFYNNEISEKSEIFDDQFSVERPDGSNFTLKIRSTKLEDSAMYFCASSEGLRETQYFGPGTRLLVL.

This clonotype is medium-sized (0.01 to 0.1%). The chain links TRBV3-1 to TRBJ2-6; D not resolved. Trimming removed 6 bases at V and 0 bases at J, with 9 bases between. There are 15 residues in the CDR3. The V gene's germline CDR1 is LGHDT and CDR2 YNNKEL (reference sequence). The CDR3 sequence is CASSQTYSGANVLTF. CDR3 coding DNA: TGTGCCAGCAGTCAAACTTACTCTGGGGCCAACGTCCTGACTTTC. Full variable domain (missing parts from reference TRBV3-1 and TRBJ2-6): DTAVSQTPKYLVTQMGNDKSIKCEQNLGHDTMYWYKQDSKKFLKIMFSYNNKELIINETVPNRFSPKSPDKAHLNLHINSLELGDSAVYFCASSQTYSGANVLTFGAGSRLTVL.

In its sample, this clonotype was seen many times. The chain joins TRBV7-2 to TRBJ2-3, with 7 bases that match TRBD2. V was clipped by 5 bases and J by 4 bases; unmatched bases: 6. The CDR3 has 14 residues. Germline CDR1 reads SGHTA; CDR2 reads FQGNSA. The CDR3 nucleotides are TGTGCCAGCAGCCCGGGGGGAGATGCAGATACGCAGTATTTT. Translation: CASSPGGDADTQYF.

This clonotype was observed many times. The chain employs TRBV12-3 or TRBV12-4 and TRBJ2-6; no clear D. Trimming took off 8 bases at V and 4 bases at J, with 6 bases between the two ends. The length of the CDR3 is 12 residues. CDR3 amino acids: CASRKGANVLTF. CDR3 coding DNA: TGTGCCAGCCGCAAAGGGGCCAACGTCCTGACTTTC.